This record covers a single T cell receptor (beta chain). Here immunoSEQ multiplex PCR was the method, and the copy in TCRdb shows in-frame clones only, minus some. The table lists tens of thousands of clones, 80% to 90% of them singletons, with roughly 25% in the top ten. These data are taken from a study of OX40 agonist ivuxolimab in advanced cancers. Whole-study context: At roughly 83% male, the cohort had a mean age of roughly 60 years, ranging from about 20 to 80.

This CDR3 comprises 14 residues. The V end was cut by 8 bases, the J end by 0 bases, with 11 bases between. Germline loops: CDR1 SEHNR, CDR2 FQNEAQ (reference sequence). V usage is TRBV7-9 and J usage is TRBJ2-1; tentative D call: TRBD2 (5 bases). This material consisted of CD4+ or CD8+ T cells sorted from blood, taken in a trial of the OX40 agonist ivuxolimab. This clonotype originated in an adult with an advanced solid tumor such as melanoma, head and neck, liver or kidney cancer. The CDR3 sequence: CASLDSSSYNEQFF. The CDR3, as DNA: TGTGCCAGCCTGGACTCAAGCTCCTACAATGAGCAGTTCTTC.